The 7 T cell receptor beta chains listed next were all sequenced from one sample in a study of blood T cell repertoires in COVID-19 (TCRdb year 2020). Library generation was performed with the immunoSEQ multiplex PCR assay. TCRdb's version of the immuneACCESS table is confined to in-frame rearrangements and falls short of the full clone set. An unresolved V gene accounts for under half of the shortfall where checked; the remainder is of unknown origin. A total of over 90,000 clones appear in this sample, around 88% of them only once. The top ten clonotypes cover 3% to 3.5% of the sample. Material for sequencing was peripheral blood. These receptors originate from a human donor in a cohort sampled during active COVID-19.

The CDR3: CASSLTVGAEKQYF. The CDR3 region has the DNA TGTGCCAGCAGCTTAACGGTGGGGGCCGAAAAGCAGTACTTC. The chain has TRBV7-9 and TRBJ2-7, with D perhaps TRBD1 (6 bases). Trimming removed 2 bases from V and 8 bases from J, with 16 bases in between. The CDR3 runs 14 residues. The V gene's germline CDR1 is SEHNR and CDR2 FQNEAQ (reference sequence).

This clone was recorded a few times. The rearrangement links TRBV9 to TRBJ2-7, with a possible D match to TRBD1 (6 bases). The germline V and J ends were trimmed by 4 bases and 3 bases, with 20 bases remaining between them. Germline lookup yields CDR1 SGDLS and CDR2 YYNGEE. The CDR3 sequence is 16 residues long. The CDR3: CASSPYLSRGNYEQYF. The DNA for the CDR3 is TGTGCCAGCAGCCCCTACCTTAGCAGGGGAAACTACGAGCAGTACTTC.

V and J are TRBV7-2 and TRBJ2-7, with 9 bases fitting TRBD2. The CDR3 is 16 amino acids. CDR1 is SGHTA, CDR2 FQGNSA, per germline. With V trimmed by 1 base and J by 6 bases, 10 bases remained unmatched. CDR3 DNA: TGTGCCAGCAGCTTAGACCGGGCGGGAGGGCCGCGCGAGCAGTACTTC. It is translated as CASSLDRAGGPREQYF.

The CDR3 loop is CASSLSLSNQPQHF. For the CDR3, the DNA is TGTGCCAGCAGCTTGAGCCTTAGCAATCAGCCCCAGCATTTT. The chain employs TRBV5-6 and TRBJ1-5; D is unclear. Trimming shortened V by 1 base and J by 0 bases, and 5 bases separated the two germline ends. The V gene's germline CDR1 is SGHDT and CDR2 YYEEEE. This CDR3 is built from 14 residues.

The J gene is TRBJ2-7, the V gene TRBV2; TRBD2 agrees at 14 bases. CDR1 is SNHLY and CDR2 is FYNNEI in the germline V gene. V shed 7 bases and J 6 bases; nucleotides not matched to a gene: 5. This CDR3 is 14 amino acids long. The DNA of the CDR3 is TGTGCCAGCAAAGGGACTAGCGGGAGCGGCGAGCAGTACTTC. Protein: CASKGTSGSGEQYF.

This chain connects TRBV2 to TRBJ2-7; 10 positions match TRBD1. V lost 9 bases to trimming and J lost 4 bases; unmatched junction nucleotides: 9. This CDR3 comprises 14 residues. Germline CDR1 SNHLY, CDR2 FYNNEI. The CDR3 DNA reads TGTGCCAGTAAACACCCGGGACAGGGGTACGAGCAGTACTTC. It codes for CASKHPGQGYEQYF.

The V gene is TRBV4-1, the J gene TRBJ2-7; tentative D call: TRBD1 (6 bases). The germline gives CDR1 MGHRA, CDR2 YSYEKL. V lost 1 base and J 2 bases, leaving 12 bases between the germline ends. The CDR3 is 15 amino acids. The CDR3 loop reads CASSQGPGQAYEQYF. In DNA form, the CDR3 reads TGCGCCAGCAGCCAAGGGCCGGGACAAGCCTACGAGCAGTACTTC.